Presented here are 29 T cell receptor beta chains from one specimen sequenced in a study of technical replicates of blood from several donors. Profiling relied on immunoSEQ multiplex PCR, and the TCRdb table lists in-frame clones only, not all of them. The sample contains about 82,000 clones, roughly 90% of which appear only once. The material sequenced was T cells isolated from PBMCs. These receptors came from a human donor in good health.

The rearrangement links TRBV28 to TRBJ1-1; TRBD1 agrees at 7 bases. V was clipped by 3 bases and J by 1 base; unmatched bases: 5. Germline values: CDR1 MDHEN, CDR2 SYDVKM. CDR3 length: 15 residues. The CDR3 coding sequence is TGTGCCAGCAGTTTCTCCGGGACAGCGAACACTGAAGCTTTCTTT. It translates to CASSFSGTANTEAFF.

The chain uses TRBV7-9 and TRBJ2-7; D uncertain. The V gene's germline CDR1 is SEHNR and CDR2 FQNEAQ (reference sequence). The CDR3 totals 13 residues. V lost 1 base, J lost 7 bases, and 11 bases lay in between. The CDR3 nucleotides are TGTGCCAGCAGCTTAGGACTGGTTGGAGAGCAGTACTTC. This encodes CASSLGLVGEQYF.

The chain carries TRBV19 and TRBJ1-2, with D perhaps matching TRBD1 (5 bases). CDR1 and CDR2 from the germline V gene are LNHDA and SQIVND (reference sequence). This CDR3 region has 16 residues. V was clipped by 5 bases and J by 0 bases, with 16 bases between them. The CDR3: CASSALGTTANYGYTF. CDR3 nucleotide sequence: TGTGCCAGTAGTGCTCTGGGGACTACAGCTAACTATGGCTACACCTTC.

As concerns this clone: This same CDR3 is encoded by further DNA sequences in the sample. This rearrangement joins TRBV11-2 to TRBJ2-7; 10 nucleotides agree with TRBD2. This CDR3 has 13 amino acids. Per the germline V gene, CDR1 is SGHAT and CDR2 is FQNNGV. V dropped 5 bases and J dropped 4; count of bases not matched to a gene: 2. The CDR3 protein is CASSVGLAYEQYF. CDR3 nucleotide sequence: TGTGCCAGCAGCGTGGGACTAGCGTACGAGCAGTACTTC.

The V and J genes are TRBV7-6 and TRBJ2-5; perhaps TRBD1 as D (6 bases). Germline V lookup: CDR1 SGHVS, CDR2 FNYEAQ. This CDR3 comprises 14 residues. V was cut by 5 bases and J by 3 bases, with 13 bases left in between. The CDR3: CASSPGAREETQYF. The DNA for the CDR3 is TGTGCCAGCAGCCCAGGGGCCCGAGAAGAGACCCAGTACTTC. Filled out from reference TRBV7-6 and TRBJ2-5, the complete variable domain reads GAGVSQSPRYKVTKRGQDVALRCDPISGHVSLYWYRQALGQGPEFLTYFNYEAQQDKSGLPNDRFSAERPEGSISTLTIQRTEQRDSAMYRCASSPGAREETQYFGPGTRLLVL.

The chain recombines TRBV13 with TRBJ2-1; 7 bases agree with TRBD2. The junction had 5 bases not matched to a gene; V was cut back by 2 bases and J by 4 bases. CDR1 and CDR2 from the germline V gene are PRHDT and FYEKMQ (reference sequence). CDR3 length: 15 residues. The CDR3 nucleotides are TGTGCCAGCAGCTTATCAAGCGGGATATACAATGAGCAGTTCTTC. Translated: CASSLSSGIYNEQFF.

The genes are TRBV2 and TRBJ2-7; unclear D gene. The CDR3 is made up of 12 amino acids. V was pared by 9 bases and J by 2 bases, with 11 bases between. Germline lookup yields CDR1 SNHLY and CDR2 FYNNEI. The CDR3 DNA reads TGTGCCAGTCTGAATCCTACCTACGAGCAGTACTTC. Residues: CASLNPTYEQYF. Filled out from reference TRBV2 and TRBJ2-7, the complete variable domain reads EPEVTQTPSHQVTQMGQEVILRCVPISNHLYFYWYRQILGQKVEFLVSFYNNEISEKSEIFDDQFSVERPDGSNFTLKIRSTKLEDSAMYFCASLNPTYEQYFGPGTRLTVT.

The chain links TRBV5-1 to TRBJ2-1, with D possibly matching TRBD2 (7 bases). V shed 4 bases and J shed 0 bases, with 17 bases lying between them. CDR3 length: 17 residues. The V gene's germline CDR1 is SGHRS and CDR2 YFSETQ. The chain's CDR3 is CASSVGGGGSSYNEQFF. CDR3 DNA: TGCGCCAGCAGCGTAGGAGGGGGAGGGAGCTCCTACAATGAGCAGTTCTTC.

J is TRBJ2-7 and V is TRBV13; D is unclear. The CDR3 loop spans 11 amino acids. With 5 bases removed from V and 3 bases from J, the gap between germline ends came to 5 bases. Per germline, CDR1 PRHDT and CDR2 FYEKMQ (reference sequence). The CDR3 is CASSLNYEQYF. CDR3 DNA sequence: TGTGCCAGCAGCCTTAACTACGAGCAGTACTTC.

A note on this clone: The sample has other DNA sequences that encode this CDR3 too. V usage is TRBV19 and J usage is TRBJ1-1; D gene uncertain. Germline values: CDR1 LNHDA, CDR2 SQIVND (reference sequence). The CDR3 extends over 13 amino acids. Between the trimmed V and J ends, which lost 5 bases and 2 bases, there was a span of 9 bases. This CDR3 is CASSVTANTEAFF. CDR3 bases: TGTGCCAGTAGTGTTACAGCCAACACTGAAGCTTTCTTT.

This clone was detected once. This sequence joins TRBV10-1 and TRBJ2-2; weak D call: TRBD2 (6 bases). Trimming left V 3 bases short and J 3 bases short, with 11 bases between. Germline V gene lookup returns CDR1 WNHNN and CDR2 SYGVQD (reference sequence). The CDR3 runs to 15 residues. The CDR3 spells CASSEAGTYTGELFF. In DNA, the CDR3 is TGCGCCAGCAGTGAAGCCGGGACTTACACCGGGGAGCTGTTTTTT.

The J gene is TRBJ2-4, the V gene TRBV5-6; 9 bases map to TRBD1. The J segment lost 8 bases and the V segment lost 4 bases, leaving 10 bases of the junction unmatched. The CDR3 runs 15 residues. CDR1 SGHDT and CDR2 YYEEEE come from the germline V gene. CDR3 in amino acids: CASSPGTGSTDIQYF. For the CDR3, the DNA is TGTGCCAGCAGCCCAGGGACAGGGAGTACGGACATTCAGTACTTC.

The J gene is TRBJ2-7, the V gene TRBV6-5; 7 bases map to TRBD2. The V and J ends lost 5 bases and 0 bases, in that order; junction bases with no gene match: 7. This CDR3 is 15 amino acids long. Germline V gene lookup returns CDR1 MNHEY and CDR2 SVGAGI. For the CDR3, the DNA is TGTGCCAGCAGTAGGAGCGGGGTCCCCTCCTACGAGCAGTACTTC. Encoded protein: CASSRSGVPSYEQYF.

This rearrangement joins TRBV29-1 to TRBJ2-1; D ambiguous. CDR3 length: 13 amino acids. Germline V gene sequence: CDR1 SQVTM, CDR2 ANQGSEA. The V gene lost 6 bases and the J gene lost 8 bases, with 17 bases spanning the gap. The CDR3 sequence is CSVPVKSFYEQFF. In nucleotides, the CDR3 is TGCAGCGTCCCGGTTAAGAGTTTCTATGAGCAGTTCTTC.

The rearrangement joins TRBV9 to TRBJ2-1, with 9 bases matching TRBD1. The CDR3 contains 13 residues. J lost 9 bases, V lost 3 bases, and 4 bases had no gene match. Germline CDR1 and CDR2: SGDLS and YYNGEE. CDR3 sequence (DNA): TGTGCCAGCAGCGACAGGGGGCGCGGTGAGCAGTTCTTC. Its translation: CASSDRGRGEQFF.

The chain employs TRBV9 and TRBJ1-5, with 8 bases identical to TRBD1. The V gene's germline CDR1 is SGDLS and CDR2 YYNGEE. The CDR3 runs 15 residues. Losses at the gene ends were 4 bases for V and 6 bases for J; bases not matched to a gene: 9. CDR3 sequence (DNA): TGTGCCAGCAGCTCAGGACAGGGAGTCGGTCAGCCCCAGCATTTT. The encoded protein is CASSSGQGVGQPQHF. The full variable domain, with the rest looked up from reference TRBV9 and TRBJ1-5, is DSGVTQTPKHLITATGQRVTLRCSPRSGDLSVYWYQQSLDQGLQFLIQYYNGEERAKGNILERFSAQQFPDLHSELNLSSLELGDSALYFCASSSGQGVGQPQHFGDGTRLSIL.

The CDR3 spells CASSWGGTNNEQFF. The DNA for the CDR3 is TGTGCCAGTAGTTGGGGCGGAACAAACAATGAGCAGTTCTTC. The chain uses TRBV19 and TRBJ2-1; perhaps TRBD1 as D (5 bases). Germline assignment: CDR1 LNHDA and CDR2 SQIVND (reference sequence). The CDR3 is 14 amino acids. The V gene lost 5 bases and the J gene lost 5 bases, with 13 bases spanning the gap. The whole variable domain, remainder taken from reference TRBV19 and TRBJ2-1, is DGGITQSPKYLFRKEGQNVTLSCEQNLNHDAMYWYRQDPGQGLRLIYYSQIVNDFQKGDIAEGYSVSREKKESFPLTVTSAQKNPTAFYLCASSWGGTNNEQFFGPGTRLTVL.

This rearrangement joins TRBV2 to TRBJ2-7; 11 bases are shared with TRBD2. This CDR3 has 15 amino acids. Germline values: CDR1 SNHLY, CDR2 FYNNEI. J gave up 6 bases and V 3 bases, and 7 bases lay outside the gene matches. The CDR3 is CASSDLLAGDGEQYF. CDR3 coding DNA: TGTGCCAGCAGTGACCTACTAGCGGGAGACGGCGAGCAGTACTTC.

V and J are TRBV28 and TRBJ2-7; 7 nucleotides agree with TRBD2. The trim removed 2 bases at V and 1 base at J, leaving 5 bases unmatched. Germline V gene sequence: CDR1 MDHEN, CDR2 SYDVKM. This CDR3 comprises 15 residues. The CDR3 is CASSLPGLFSYEQYF. The DNA for the CDR3 is TGTGCCAGCAGTTTACCGGGACTATTTTCCTACGAGCAGTACTTC. Drawing the rest from reference TRBV28 and TRBJ2-7, the complete variable domain is DVKVTQSSRYLVKRTGEKVFLECVQDMDHENMFWYRQDPGLGLRLIYFSYDVKMKEKGDIPEGYSVSREKKERFSLILESASTNQTSMYLCASSLPGLFSYEQYFGPGTRLTVT.

The CDR3 nucleotides read TGTGCCAGCATCCCTGGGACTAGCGGCACAGATACGCAGTATTTT. Translation gives CASIPGTSGTDTQYF. V is TRBV28 and J is TRBJ2-3; 10 positions agree with TRBD2. The V segment lost 7 bases and the J segment 1 base; nucleotides outside the gene matches: 5. The CDR3 is made up of 15 amino acids. CDR1 MDHEN and CDR2 SYDVKM come from the germline V gene.

This sequence joins TRBV19 and TRBJ2-2; possibly TRBD2 for D (6 bases). V lost 5 bases to trimming and J lost 13 bases, with 14 bases between them. From germline, CDR1 is LNHDA and CDR2 SQIVND (reference sequence). The CDR3 has 12 amino acids. The DNA of the CDR3 is TGTGCCAGTAGTCCAGGACTACCGGGGCTGTTTTTT. Translation: CASSPGLPGLFF.

CDR3 loop: CASRLAGSYNEQFF. CDR3 nucleotides: TGTGCCAGCAGACTAGCGGGATCCTACAATGAGCAGTTCTTC. The genes are TRBV6-1 and TRBJ2-1, with 10 nucleotides matching TRBD2. The V segment lost 6 bases and the J segment 1 base; nucleotides outside the gene matches: 0. Germline CDR1 reads MNHNS; CDR2 reads SASEGT. This CDR3 region has 14 residues.

The chain links TRBV9 to TRBJ2-1; 8 bases match TRBD2. The germline V gene has CDR1 SGDLS and CDR2 YYNGEE. V gave up 3 bases and J gave up 3 bases; unmatched junction bases: 14. The CDR3 covers 18 residues. CDR3 sequence: CASSDKITLAESYNEQFF. CDR3 DNA sequence: TGTGCCAGCAGCGATAAAATAACACTAGCGGAAAGCTACAATGAGCAGTTCTTC.

The V call is TRBV10-3, the J call TRBJ2-7, with unresolved D. The V end was cut by 11 bases, the J end by 3 bases, with 11 bases between. CDR3 length: 11 residues. Germline-derived CDR1 and CDR2 are ENHRY and SYGVKD. The CDR3 bases are TGTGCCGCTAGTGTCGACTACGAGCAGTACTTC. It is translated as CAASVDYEQYF.

V and J are TRBV7-8 and TRBJ1-2, with 9 nucleotides matching TRBD1. The CDR3 sequence is 15 residues long. The V gene end was trimmed by 5 bases and the J gene end by 3 bases; junction bases not matched to a gene: 7. Germline V gene data show CDR1 as SGHVS and CDR2 as FQNEAQ. The CDR3 protein is CASSIPGQGYYGYTF. The CDR3 DNA follows: TGTGCCAGCAGCATTCCGGGACAGGGTTACTATGGCTACACCTTC.

This sequence joins TRBV6-5 and TRBJ2-1; 8 bases match TRBD2. Germline lookup yields CDR1 MNHEY and CDR2 SVGAGI. V shed 5 bases, J shed 6 bases, and the junction held 6 bases outside the gene matches. This CDR3 contains 14 residues. The chain's CDR3 is CASSGMAGGNEQFF. In DNA form, the CDR3 reads TGTGCCAGCAGTGGGATGGCGGGAGGCAATGAGCAGTTCTTC.

This clone was seen just once. The chain employs TRBV10-1 and TRBJ2-3; 7 nucleotides line up with TRBD2. The CDR3 extends over 16 amino acids. Germline loops: CDR1 WNHNN, CDR2 SYGVQD (reference sequence). With V trimmed by 1 base and J by 6 bases, 10 bases remained unmatched. The CDR3 DNA follows: TGCGCCAGCAGTGAGTTTGACTGGGAGGGTCTGGATACGCAGTATTTT. The encoded protein is CASSEFDWEGLDTQYF.

This rearrangement joins TRBV7-6 to TRBJ2-7; TRBD2 aligns across 12 bases. This CDR3 is 17 amino acids long. With 2 bases clipped from V and 5 bases from J, the junction kept 10 bases outside the gene matches. CDR1 and CDR2 from the germline V gene are SGHVS and FNYEAQ. Written as DNA, the CDR3 is TGTGCCAGCAGCTTAACCCGGACTAGCGGGATGGTCGACGAGCAGTACTTC. Protein product: CASSLTRTSGMVDEQYF.

CDR3: CASSEVLETTGGYTF. In DNA form, the CDR3 reads TGTGCCAGCAGTGAAGTATTGGAGACCACCGGTGGCTACACCTTC. The V and J genes are TRBV6-1 and TRBJ1-2; D call uncertain. V lost 1 base, J lost 7 bases, and 16 bases lay in between. This CDR3 has 15 amino acids. CDR1 and CDR2 (germline): MNHNS, SASEGT.